This T cell receptor (beta chain) was captured by sequencing in a study of blood T cell repertoires in COVID-19. On the study more broadly: Samples of COVID-19 (acute and convalescent) were obtained from the United States, Italy and Spain. The analysed material was cDNA or gDNA that came from T cells, B-cell-depleted T cells, or PBMCs.

Allocation to cohorts depended on clinical history reported by the participants. Methods used by the authors: For nucleated cells, counts were estimated from reference gene primer amplification. Generated by immunoSEQ multiplex PCR, the TCRdb table keeps only in-frame clones and is missing some. For V, J and clone size, that table is used; D and trimming come from the DNA. The sample has roughly 250,000 clones; around nine tenths are singletons. J was trimmed by 8 bases and V by 3 bases; bases with no gene match: 11. This CDR3 is built from 15 residues. Per the germline V gene, CDR1 is LGHDT and CDR2 is YNNKEL (reference sequence).

The sample comprised PBMCs or T cells enriched from blood (not recorded which). This chain uses TRBV3-1 (or the pseudogene TRBV3-2) with TRBJ1-1, with 8 nucleotides matching TRBD1. The source of this sequence is a woman aged 18 to 35 who had recovered from COVID-19. The CDR3 DNA is TGTGCCAGCAGCCATACCGACAGGGGTTTTACCGAAGCTTTCTTT. Its translation: CASSHTDRGFTEAFF.